This TCR beta chain was sequenced during a study of OX40 agonist ivuxolimab in advanced cancers. Study details: Anti-PD-1, anti-PD-L1 or anti-CTLA-4 therapy given earlier was allowed, and over 35% had some. Study-level findings and limits: Clonal expansion was seen in CD4+ and CD8+ blood T cells by week 6 at 0.1 to 3.0 mg/kg.

Sequencing used immunoSEQ multiplex PCR; TCRdb keeps in-frame clones, though not all of them. The repertoire holds about 53,000 clones, with 75% to 90% as singletons. CDR3 length: 14 amino acids. Germline values: CDR1 SGHRS, CDR2 YFSETQ. V dropped 5 bases and J dropped 8 bases, with 16 bases sitting between them. As for this clone: No antigen is known for it.

Here the sequenced sample was CD4+ or CD8+ T cells sorted from blood, taken in a trial of the OX40 agonist ivuxolimab. The receptor was derived from an adult with an advanced solid tumor such as melanoma, head and neck, liver or kidney cancer. The chain couples TRBV5-1 to TRBJ1-4, with D tentatively TRBD1 (5 bases). The CDR3: CASRLGTNQEKLFF. CDR3 DNA: TGCGCCAGCAGATTAGGGACGAACCAGGAAAAACTGTTTTTT.